What follows is one T cell receptor (beta chain) and its context. Its antigen is as yet unknown. The sample originates from a study of cytomegalovirus exposure and HLA in healthy donors. The wider study: Inside one of the first data releases sat about 85 million unique TCRs taken from HLA-typed donors. Findings and caveats of the study: Most TCR beta V segments were productive about 90% or about 30% of the time in an earlier analysis. The study labeled 150 or so TCR beta chains cytomegalovirus-associated. A later analysis reported that several of the most significant clusters appeared to be linked to common viral pathogens, among them Epstein-Barr virus.

The PCR contained 60 Vbeta and 13 Jbeta primers. This table comes from immunoSEQ multiplex PCR, and its TCRdb copy is limited to in-frame clones, with some not included. The sample has almost 200,000 clones, 70% to 80% seen once. The CDR3 is made up of 11 amino acids. Trimming stripped 2 bases from V and 7 bases from J, with 8 bases between. From germline, CDR1 is GTSNPN and CDR2 SVGIG (reference sequence). V gene TRBV30 combines with J gene TRBJ1-2; D call uncertain. The source of this sequence is a male donor in good health and CMV-seropositive. Sequenced: PBMCs. The CDR3 loop reads CAWSSPGGYTF. CDR3 bases: TGTGCCTGGAGTTCCCCCGGTGGCTACACCTTC. Looking up the rest from reference TRBV30 and TRBJ1-2 gives the full variable domain: SQTIHQWPATLVQPVGSPLSLECTVEGTSNPNLYWYRQAAGRGLQLLFYSVGIGQISSEVPQNLSASRPQDRQFILSSKKLLLSDSGFYLCAWSSPGGYTFGSGTRLTVV.